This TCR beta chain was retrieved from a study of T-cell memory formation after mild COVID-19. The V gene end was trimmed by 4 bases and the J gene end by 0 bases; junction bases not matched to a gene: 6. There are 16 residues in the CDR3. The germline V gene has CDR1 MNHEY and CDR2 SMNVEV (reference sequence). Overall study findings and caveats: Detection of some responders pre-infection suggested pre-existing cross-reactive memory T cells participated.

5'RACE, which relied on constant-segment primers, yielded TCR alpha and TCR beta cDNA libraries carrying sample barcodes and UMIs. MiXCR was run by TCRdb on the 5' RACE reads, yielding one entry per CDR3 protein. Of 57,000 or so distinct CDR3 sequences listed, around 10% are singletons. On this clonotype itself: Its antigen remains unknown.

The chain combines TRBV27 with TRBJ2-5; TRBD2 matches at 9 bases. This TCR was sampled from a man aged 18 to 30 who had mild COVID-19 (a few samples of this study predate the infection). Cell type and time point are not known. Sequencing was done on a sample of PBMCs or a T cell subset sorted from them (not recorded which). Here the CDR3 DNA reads TGTGCCAGCAGTTCCAGGGCTAGCGGGGACCAAGAGACCCAGTACTTC. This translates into CASSSRASGDQETQYF.